This TCR beta chain was found in a study of CD8 T cells in ankylosing spondylitis. Unmatched junction bases numbered 3, after V lost 3 bases and J lost 3 bases. The CDR3 covers 15 residues. TCRdb used MiXCR to reprocess the 5' RACE reads, holding one entry per CDR3 protein. The sample comprises some 240,000 distinct CDR3 sequences, more than 20% of which are singletons, and 0.6% to 0.75% rests with the top ten. The sample comprised blood, either unsorted or a sorted T cell fraction (not recorded which). This rearrangement joins TRBV12-3 or TRBV12-4 to TRBJ2-1; 9 positions match TRBD2. The TCR was taken from a male donor with ankylosing spondylitis or in good health (not recorded which). The CDR3 DNA sequence: TGTGCCAGCAGTTTGCGGGGGGGGATCTACAATGAGCAGTTCTTC. Protein sequence: CASSLRGGIYNEQFF.